The clone carrying this T cell receptor (beta chain) has only a few counts. What it binds is not known. This sample was included in a study of tumor-infiltrating lymphocytes in primary liver carcinoma. Study-level information: Patients underwent surgical resection for primary liver carcinoma. The patient population consisted of men and women between 30 and 69 years of age.

Starting from approximately 470 ng of total RNA, TCR beta cDNA was produced with a primer in the constant region. ARM-PCR was slightly modified, and three nested multiplex PCR rounds with it gave rise to the TCR beta libraries. TRBV1-TRBV30 forward primers paired with a C-beta reverse primer were used in the first two PCR rounds, which ran approximately 10 cycles each. TCRdb reprocessed the multiplex PCR reads with MiXCR, giving one entry per CDR3 protein. The table has about 350,000 distinct CDR3 sequences, 65% seen once; the top ten hold about 6.5%. CDR1 is SGHDT and CDR2 is YYEEEE in the germline V gene. V was clipped by 4 bases and J by 8 bases, with 15 bases between them. CDR3 length equals 14 residues. It was unsorted whole blood that yielded blood RNA, and germline DNA was also extracted. Study-level results: The top-250-clone fraction was significantly higher in tumors than in blood (p = 0.039).

This chain links TRBV5-6 with TRBJ1-4, with D maybe TRBD1 (6 bases). The sample comprised peripheral blood. This sequence originates from a man aged 40-50 years with primary liver carcinoma and hepatitis B virus infection. This chain's CDR3 is CASSQTGSGEKLFF. CDR3 DNA sequence: TGTGCCAGCAGCCAGACAGGCTCAGGGGAAAAACTGTTTTTT.